Below, 5 T cell receptor beta chains from the same sample are listed, as sequenced in a study of T cells after yellow fever vaccination. TCRdb reprocessed the 5' RACE reads with MiXCR, giving one entry per CDR3 protein. The sample carries under 700,000 distinct CDR3 sequences, around 16% recorded once. The source was PBMCs, collected around 5 days after the first yellow fever vaccination. These receptor sequences come from a man younger than 30 who received the YFV17D yellow fever vaccine.

The rearrangement joins TRBV4-1 to TRBJ1-1; 10 bases line up with TRBD1. Germline CDR1 is MGHRA and CDR2 is YSYEKL. This CDR3 contains 15 residues. Germline trimming cut 2 bases from V and 5 bases from J; bases unmatched to any gene: 5. CDR3 sequence reads: CASSQQDRGRTEAFF. For the CDR3, the DNA is TGCGCCAGCAGCCAACAAGACAGGGGGCGGACTGAAGCTTTCTTT.

The gene calls are TRBV7-8 and TRBJ2-7; possible D gene TRBD2, 6 bases. This CDR3 has 16 amino acids. The V end lost 5 bases, the J end lost 5 bases, and 22 bases lay between the germline ends. Per the germline V gene, CDR1 is SGHVS and CDR2 is FQNEAQ. CDR3 sequence: CASSIPEEGEGDEQYF. Written as DNA, the CDR3 is TGTGCCAGCAGCATCCCGGAGGAGGGCGAGGGAGACGAGCAGTACTTC.

The chain couples TRBV7-9 to TRBJ2-4; D might be TRBD2 (5 bases). The CDR3 length is 13 residues. Trimming shortened V by 5 bases and J by 9 bases, and 14 bases separated the two germline ends. Per germline, CDR1 SEHNR and CDR2 FQNEAQ (reference sequence). CDR3 sequence reads: CASSEAGLGIQYF. CDR3 DNA sequence: TGTGCCAGCAGCGAAGCTGGACTGGGCATTCAGTACTTC.

This clonotype was seen a handful of times. The rearrangement links TRBV3-1 to TRBJ2-1, with D perhaps assigned TRBD1 or TRBD2 (5 bases each). The V gene's germline CDR1 is LGHDT and CDR2 YNNKEL (reference sequence). V lost 1 base and J lost 6, with 7 bases in between. CDR3 length equals 13 residues. In DNA, the CDR3 is TGTGCCAGCAGCCAAGGGGACCTCAATGAGCAGTTCTTC. It yields the protein CASSQGDLNEQFF.

The chain employs TRBV5-1 and TRBJ2-3; D perhaps matches TRBD2 (7 bases). The CDR3 is 14 amino acids. The germline CDR1 and CDR2 sequences are SGHRS and YFSETQ. V was cut by 7 bases and J by 3 bases, with 15 bases left in between. The CDR3 sequence is CASGWGGPTDTQYF. CDR3 sequence (DNA): TGCGCCAGCGGGTGGGGGGGCCCGACAGATACGCAGTATTTT.